This TCR beta chain was found in a study of blood T cell repertoires in COVID-19. This CDR3 has 15 residues. Trimming removed 3 bases at V and 4 bases at J, with 15 bases between. Per germline, CDR1 SGHTA and CDR2 FQGNSA. Here immunoSEQ multiplex PCR was the method, and the copy in TCRdb shows in-frame clones only, minus some. The sample yields about 280,000 clones, about 91% seen once. Material for sequencing was PBMCs or T cells enriched from blood (not recorded which). The source of this sequence is a man aged 40-49 years who had been exposed to COVID-19. The chain is built from TRBV7-2 and TRBJ1-1; D possibly corresponds to TRBD1 (5 bases). The CDR3 DNA is TGTGCCAGCAGCTTGAGGGGAGGGACGACCACTGAAGCTTTCTTT. Protein product: CASSLRGGTTTEAFF.